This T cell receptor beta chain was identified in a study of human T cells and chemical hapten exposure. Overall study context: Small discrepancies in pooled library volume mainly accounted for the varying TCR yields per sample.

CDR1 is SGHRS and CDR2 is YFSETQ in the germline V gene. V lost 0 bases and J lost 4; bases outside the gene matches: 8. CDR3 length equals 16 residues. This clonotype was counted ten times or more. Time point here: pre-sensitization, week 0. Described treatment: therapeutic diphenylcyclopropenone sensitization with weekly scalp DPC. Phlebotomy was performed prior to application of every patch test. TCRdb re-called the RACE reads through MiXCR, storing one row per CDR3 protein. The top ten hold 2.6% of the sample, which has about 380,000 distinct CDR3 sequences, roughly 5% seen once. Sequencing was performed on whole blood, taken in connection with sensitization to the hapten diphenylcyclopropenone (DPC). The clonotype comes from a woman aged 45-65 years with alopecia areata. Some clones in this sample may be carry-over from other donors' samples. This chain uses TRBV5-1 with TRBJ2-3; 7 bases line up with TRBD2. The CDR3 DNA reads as TGCGCCAGCAGCTTGGTCGGACTAGAAGGTCCAGATACGCAGTATTTT. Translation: CASSLVGLEGPDTQYF.